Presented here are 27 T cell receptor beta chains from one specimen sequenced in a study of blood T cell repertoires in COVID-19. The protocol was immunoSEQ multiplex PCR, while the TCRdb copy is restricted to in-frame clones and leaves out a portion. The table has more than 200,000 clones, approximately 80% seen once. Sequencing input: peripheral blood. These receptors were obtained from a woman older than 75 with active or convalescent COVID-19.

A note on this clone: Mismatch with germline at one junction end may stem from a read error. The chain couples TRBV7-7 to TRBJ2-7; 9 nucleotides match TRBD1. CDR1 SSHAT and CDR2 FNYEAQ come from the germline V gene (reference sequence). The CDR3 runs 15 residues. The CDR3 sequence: CASSAGTGNWDEQYF. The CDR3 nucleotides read TGTGCTAGCAGCGCCGGGACAGGGAATTGGGACGAGCAGTACTTC.

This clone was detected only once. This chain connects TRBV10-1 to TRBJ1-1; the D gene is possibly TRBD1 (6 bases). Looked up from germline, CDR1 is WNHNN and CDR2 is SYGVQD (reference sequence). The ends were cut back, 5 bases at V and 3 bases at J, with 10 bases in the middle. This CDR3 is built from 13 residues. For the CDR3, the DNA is TGCGCCAGCAGTTATACAGGGTACACTGAAGCTTTCTTT. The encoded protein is CASSYTGYTEAFF.

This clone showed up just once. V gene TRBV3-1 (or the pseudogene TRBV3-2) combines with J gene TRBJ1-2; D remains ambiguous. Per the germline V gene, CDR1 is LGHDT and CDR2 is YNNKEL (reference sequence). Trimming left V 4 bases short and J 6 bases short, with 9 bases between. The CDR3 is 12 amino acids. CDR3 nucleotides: TGTGCCAGCAGCCCGGTGGGAGATGGCTACACCTTC. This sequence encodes CASSPVGDGYTF.

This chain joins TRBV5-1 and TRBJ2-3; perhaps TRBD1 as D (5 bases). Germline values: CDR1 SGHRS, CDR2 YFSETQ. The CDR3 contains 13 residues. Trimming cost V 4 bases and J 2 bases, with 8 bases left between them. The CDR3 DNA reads TGCGCCAGCAGCGCCAGGGTCACAGATACGCAGTATTTT. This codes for CASSARVTDTQYF.

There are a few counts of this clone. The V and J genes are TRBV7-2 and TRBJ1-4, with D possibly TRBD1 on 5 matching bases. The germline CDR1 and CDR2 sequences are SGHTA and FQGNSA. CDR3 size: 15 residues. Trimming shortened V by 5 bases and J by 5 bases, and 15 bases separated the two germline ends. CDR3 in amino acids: CASSQGAGRNEKLFF. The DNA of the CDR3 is TGTGCCAGCAGCCAAGGGGCAGGGCGGAATGAAAAACTGTTTTTT.

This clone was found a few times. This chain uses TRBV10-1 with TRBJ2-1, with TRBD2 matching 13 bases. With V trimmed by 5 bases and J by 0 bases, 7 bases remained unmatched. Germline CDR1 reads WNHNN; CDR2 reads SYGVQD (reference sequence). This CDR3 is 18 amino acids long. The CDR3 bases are TGCGCCAGCAGTCGTACTAGCGGGAGGGGTAGCTCCTACAATGAGCAGTTCTTC. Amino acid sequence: CASSRTSGRGSSYNEQFF.

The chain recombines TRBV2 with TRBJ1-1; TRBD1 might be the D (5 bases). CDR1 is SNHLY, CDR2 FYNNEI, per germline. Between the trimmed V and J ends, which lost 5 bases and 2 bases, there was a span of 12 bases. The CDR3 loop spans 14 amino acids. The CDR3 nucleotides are TGTGCCAGCAGTTCAGGGTTATCAAACACTGAAGCTTTCTTT. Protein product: CASSSGLSNTEAFF.

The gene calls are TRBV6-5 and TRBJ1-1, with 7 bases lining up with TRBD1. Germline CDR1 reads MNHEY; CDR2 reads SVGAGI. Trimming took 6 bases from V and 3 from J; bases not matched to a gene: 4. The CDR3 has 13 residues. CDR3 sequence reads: CASRQGWDTEAFF. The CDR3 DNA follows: TGTGCCAGCAGACAGGGGTGGGACACTGAAGCTTTCTTT.

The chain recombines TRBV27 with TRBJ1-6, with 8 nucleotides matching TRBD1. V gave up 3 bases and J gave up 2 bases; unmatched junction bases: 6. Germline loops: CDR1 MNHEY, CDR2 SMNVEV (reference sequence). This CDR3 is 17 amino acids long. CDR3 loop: CASSFSGGSTYNSPLHF. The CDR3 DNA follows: TGTGCCAGCAGTTTCTCAGGGGGCAGCACCTATAATTCACCCCTCCACTTT.

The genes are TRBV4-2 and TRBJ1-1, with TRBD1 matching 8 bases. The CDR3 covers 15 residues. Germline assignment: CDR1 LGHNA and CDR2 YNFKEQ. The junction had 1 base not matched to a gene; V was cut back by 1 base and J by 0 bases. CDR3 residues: CASSQVDRVNTEAFF. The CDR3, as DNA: TGTGCCAGCAGCCAAGTGGACAGGGTGAACACTGAAGCTTTCTTT.

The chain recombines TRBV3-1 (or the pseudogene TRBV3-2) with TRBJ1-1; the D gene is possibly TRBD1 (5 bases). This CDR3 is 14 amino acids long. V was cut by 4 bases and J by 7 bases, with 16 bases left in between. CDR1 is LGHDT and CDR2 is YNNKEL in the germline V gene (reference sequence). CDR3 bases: TGTGCCAGCAGCCCCTCCGCGGGAAGGGGTGAAGCTTTCTTT. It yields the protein CASSPSAGRGEAFF.

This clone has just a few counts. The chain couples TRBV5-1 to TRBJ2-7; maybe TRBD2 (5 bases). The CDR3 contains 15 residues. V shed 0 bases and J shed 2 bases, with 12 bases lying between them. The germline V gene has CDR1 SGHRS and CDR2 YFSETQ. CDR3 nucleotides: TGCGCCAGCAGCTTGGGGGAGAGCCCAACCTACGAGCAGTACTTC. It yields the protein CASSLGESPTYEQYF. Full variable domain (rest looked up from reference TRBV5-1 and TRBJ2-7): KAGVTQTPRYLIKTRGQQVTLSCSPISGHRSVSWYQQTPGQGLQFLFEYFSETQRNKGNFPGRFSGRQFSNSRSEMNVSTLELGDSALYLCASSLGESPTYEQYFGPGTRLTVT.

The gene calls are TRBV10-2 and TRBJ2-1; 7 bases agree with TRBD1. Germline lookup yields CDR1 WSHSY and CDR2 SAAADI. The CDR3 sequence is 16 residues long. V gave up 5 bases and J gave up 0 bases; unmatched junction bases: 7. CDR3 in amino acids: CASSPWTGRSYNEQFF. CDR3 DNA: TGCGCCAGCAGTCCTTGGACAGGCCGCTCCTACAATGAGCAGTTCTTC.

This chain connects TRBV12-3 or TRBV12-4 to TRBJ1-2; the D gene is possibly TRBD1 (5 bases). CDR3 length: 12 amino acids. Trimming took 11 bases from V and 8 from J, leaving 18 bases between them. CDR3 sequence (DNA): TGTGCCGCCCATAGGGGTTCGGAAGGCTACACCTTC. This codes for CAAHRGSEGYTF.

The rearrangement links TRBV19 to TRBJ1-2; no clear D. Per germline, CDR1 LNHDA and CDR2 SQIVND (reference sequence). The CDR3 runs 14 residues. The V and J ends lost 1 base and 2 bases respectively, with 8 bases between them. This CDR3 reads CASSIGIRNYGYTF. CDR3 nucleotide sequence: TGTGCCAGTAGTATAGGGATCAGGAACTATGGCTACACCTTC.

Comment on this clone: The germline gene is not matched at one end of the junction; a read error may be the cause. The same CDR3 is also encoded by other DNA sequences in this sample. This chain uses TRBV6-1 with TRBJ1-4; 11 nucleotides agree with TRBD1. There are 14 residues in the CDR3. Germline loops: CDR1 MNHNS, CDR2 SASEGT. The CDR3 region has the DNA TGTGCCAGCAGCGAAGGGACAGGGGGTGAAAAACTGTTTTTT. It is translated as CASSEGTGGEKLFF.

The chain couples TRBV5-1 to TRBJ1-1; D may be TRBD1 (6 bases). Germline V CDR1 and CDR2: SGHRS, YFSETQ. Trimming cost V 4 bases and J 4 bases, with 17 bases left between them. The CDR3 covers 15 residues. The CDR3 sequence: CASSTGQRISTEAFF. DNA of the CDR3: TGCGCCAGCAGCACCGGACAGAGAATATCCACTGAAGCTTTCTTT.

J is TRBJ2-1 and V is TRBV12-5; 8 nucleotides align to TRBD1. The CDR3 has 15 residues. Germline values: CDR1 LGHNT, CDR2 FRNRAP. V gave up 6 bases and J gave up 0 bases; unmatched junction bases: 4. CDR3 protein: CASGLGQGSYNEQFF. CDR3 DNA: TGTGCTAGTGGCCTCGGACAGGGCTCCTACAATGAGCAGTTCTTC. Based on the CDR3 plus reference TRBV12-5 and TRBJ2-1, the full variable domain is DARVTQTPRHKVTEMGQEVTMRCQPILGHNTVFWYRQTMMQGLELLAYFRNRAPLDDSGMPKDRFSAEMPDATLATLKIQPSEPRDSAVYFCASGLGQGSYNEQFFGPGTRLTVL.

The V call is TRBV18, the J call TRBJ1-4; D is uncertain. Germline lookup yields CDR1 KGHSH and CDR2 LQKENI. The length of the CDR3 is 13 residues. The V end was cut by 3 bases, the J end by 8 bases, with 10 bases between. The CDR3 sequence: CASSPVRWEKLFF. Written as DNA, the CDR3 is TGTGCCAGCTCACCGGTTCGGTGGGAAAAACTGTTTTTT.

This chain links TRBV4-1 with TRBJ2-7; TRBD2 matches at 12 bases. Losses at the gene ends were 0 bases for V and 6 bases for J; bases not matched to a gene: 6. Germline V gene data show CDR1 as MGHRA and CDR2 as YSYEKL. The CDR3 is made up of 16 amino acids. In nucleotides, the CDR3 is TGCGCCAGCAGCCAAGATGGGTCTAGCGGGAGGGGCGAGCAGTACTTC. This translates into CASSQDGSSGRGEQYF.

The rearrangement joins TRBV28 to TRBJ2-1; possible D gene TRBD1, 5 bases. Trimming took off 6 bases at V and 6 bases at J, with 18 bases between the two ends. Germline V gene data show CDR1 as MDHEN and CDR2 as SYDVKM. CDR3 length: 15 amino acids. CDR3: CASSLTQATTNEQFF. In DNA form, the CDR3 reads TGTGCCAGCAGCCTGACACAGGCCACGACCAATGAGCAGTTCTTC.

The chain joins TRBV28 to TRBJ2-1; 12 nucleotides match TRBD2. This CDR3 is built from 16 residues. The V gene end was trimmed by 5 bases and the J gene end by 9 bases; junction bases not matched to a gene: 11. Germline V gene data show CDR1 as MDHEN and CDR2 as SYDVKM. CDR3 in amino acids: CASSTKGLAGSSEQFF. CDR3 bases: TGTGCCAGCAGTACAAAGGGACTAGCGGGCTCCAGTGAGCAGTTCTTC.

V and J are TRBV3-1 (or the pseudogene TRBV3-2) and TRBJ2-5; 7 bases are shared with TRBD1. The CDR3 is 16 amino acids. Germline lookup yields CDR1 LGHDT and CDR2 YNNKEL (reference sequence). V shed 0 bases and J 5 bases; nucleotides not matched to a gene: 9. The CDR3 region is CASSQDWVQGYETQYF. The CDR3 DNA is TGTGCCAGCAGCCAAGATTGGGTACAGGGGTATGAGACCCAGTACTTC.

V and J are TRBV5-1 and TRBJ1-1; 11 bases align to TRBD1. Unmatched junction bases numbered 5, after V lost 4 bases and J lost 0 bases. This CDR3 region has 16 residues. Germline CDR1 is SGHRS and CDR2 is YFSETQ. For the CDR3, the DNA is TGCGCCAGCAGCCCTAGGACAGGGGGCGTGAACACTGAAGCTTTCTTT. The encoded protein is CASSPRTGGVNTEAFF.

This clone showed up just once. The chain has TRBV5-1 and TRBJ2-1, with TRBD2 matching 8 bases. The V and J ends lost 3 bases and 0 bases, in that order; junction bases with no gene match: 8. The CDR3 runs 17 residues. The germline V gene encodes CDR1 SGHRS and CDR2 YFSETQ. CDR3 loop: CASSYETSASSYNEQFF. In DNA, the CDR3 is TGCGCCAGCAGCTATGAGACTAGCGCGAGCTCCTACAATGAGCAGTTCTTC.

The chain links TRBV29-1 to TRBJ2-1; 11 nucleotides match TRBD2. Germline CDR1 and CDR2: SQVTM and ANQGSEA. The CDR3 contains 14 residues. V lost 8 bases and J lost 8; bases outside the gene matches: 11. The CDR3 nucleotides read TGCAGCCAAACTACTAGCGGGAGACGATATGAGCAGTTCTTC. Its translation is CSQTTSGRRYEQFF.

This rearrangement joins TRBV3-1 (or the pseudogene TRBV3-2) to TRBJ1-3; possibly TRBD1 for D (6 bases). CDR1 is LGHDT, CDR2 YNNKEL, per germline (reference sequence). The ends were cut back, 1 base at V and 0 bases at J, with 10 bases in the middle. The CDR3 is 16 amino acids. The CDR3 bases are TGTGCCAGCAGCCAAGTGACAGGCTTCTCTGGAAACACCATATATTTT. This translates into CASSQVTGFSGNTIYF.